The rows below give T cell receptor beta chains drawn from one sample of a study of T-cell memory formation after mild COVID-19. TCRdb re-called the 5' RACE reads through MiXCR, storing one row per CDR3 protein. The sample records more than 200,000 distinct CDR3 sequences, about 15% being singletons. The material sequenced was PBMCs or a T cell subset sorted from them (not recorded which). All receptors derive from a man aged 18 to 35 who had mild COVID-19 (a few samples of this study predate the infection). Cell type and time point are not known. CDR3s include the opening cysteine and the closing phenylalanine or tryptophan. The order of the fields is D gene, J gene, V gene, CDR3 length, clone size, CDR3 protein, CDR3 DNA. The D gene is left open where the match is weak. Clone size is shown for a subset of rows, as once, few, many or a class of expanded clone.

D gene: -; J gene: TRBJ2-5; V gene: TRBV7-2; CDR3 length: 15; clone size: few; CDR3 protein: CASSLASYRGETQYF; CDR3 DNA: TGTGCCAGCAGCTTAGCGTCCTACCGTGGAGAGACCCAGTACTTC
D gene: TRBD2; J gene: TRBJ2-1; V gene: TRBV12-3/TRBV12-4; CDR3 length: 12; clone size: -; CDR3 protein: CASSFQTGGQFF; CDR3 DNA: TGTGCCAGCAGTTTTCAAACGGGGGGTCAGTTCTTC
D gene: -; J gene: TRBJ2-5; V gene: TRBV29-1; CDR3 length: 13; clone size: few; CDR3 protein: CSVKALYQETQYF; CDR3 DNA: TGCAGCGTCAAAGCTTTGTACCAAGAGACCCAGTACTTC
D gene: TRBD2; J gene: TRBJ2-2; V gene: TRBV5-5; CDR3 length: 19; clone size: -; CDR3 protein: CASSRGPGLAGAPAGELFF; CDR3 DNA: TGTGCCAGCAGCCGAGGACCGGGACTAGCGGGGGCCCCAGCCGGGGAGCTGTTTTTT
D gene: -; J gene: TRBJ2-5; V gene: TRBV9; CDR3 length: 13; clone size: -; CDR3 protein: CASSGLDIETQYF; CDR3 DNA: TGTGCCAGCAGCGGGCTGGACATAGAGACCCAGTACTTC
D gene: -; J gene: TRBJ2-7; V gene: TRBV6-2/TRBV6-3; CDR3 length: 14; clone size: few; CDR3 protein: CASTTGTVPYEQYF; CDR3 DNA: TGTGCCAGCACAACCGGGACGGTCCCCTACGAGCAGTACTTC
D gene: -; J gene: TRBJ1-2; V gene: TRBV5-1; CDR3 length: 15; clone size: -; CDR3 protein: CASSLEPGAPGGYTF; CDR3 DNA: TGCGCCAGCAGCTTGGAGCCGGGGGCACCGGGTGGCTACACCTTC
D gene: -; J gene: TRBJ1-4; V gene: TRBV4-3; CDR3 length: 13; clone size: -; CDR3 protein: CASSQAGSEKLFF; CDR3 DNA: TGCGCCAGCAGCCAAGCTGGGAGTGAAAAACTGTTTTTT
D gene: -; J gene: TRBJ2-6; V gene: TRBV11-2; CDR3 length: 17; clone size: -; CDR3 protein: CASSLVGPPAGANVLTF; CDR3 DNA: TGTGCCAGCAGCTTAGTGGGACCGCCCGCCGGGGCCAACGTCCTGACTTTC
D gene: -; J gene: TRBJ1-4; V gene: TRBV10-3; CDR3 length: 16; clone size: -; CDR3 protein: CAISTGQRGGGEKLFF; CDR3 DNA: TGTGCCATCAGTACTGGACAGCGTGGGGGTGGTGAAAAACTGTTTTTT
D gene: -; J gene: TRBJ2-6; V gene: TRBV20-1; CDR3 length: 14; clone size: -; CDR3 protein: CSLARGTGANVLTF; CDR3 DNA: TGCAGCCTTGCTAGGGGGACTGGGGCCAACGTCCTGACTTTC
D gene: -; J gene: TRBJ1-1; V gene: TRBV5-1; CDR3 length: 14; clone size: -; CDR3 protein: CASSLGFMNTEAFF; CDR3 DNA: TGCGCCAGCAGCTTGGGCTTCATGAACACTGAAGCTTTCTTT
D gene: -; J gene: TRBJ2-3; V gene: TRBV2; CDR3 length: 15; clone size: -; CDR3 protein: CASSLASVPKDTQYF; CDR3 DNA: TGTGCCAGCAGCCTAGCGTCCGTCCCCAAAGATACGCAGTATTTT
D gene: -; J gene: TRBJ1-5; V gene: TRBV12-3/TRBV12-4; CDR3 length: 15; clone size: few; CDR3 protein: CASSLAVTNNQPQHF; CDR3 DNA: TGTGCCAGCAGTTTAGCGGTCACCAACAATCAGCCCCAGCATTTT
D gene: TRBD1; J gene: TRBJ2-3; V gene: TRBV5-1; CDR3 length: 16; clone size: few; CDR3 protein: CASSEVQGAKADTQYF; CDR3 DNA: TGCGCCAGCAGTGAGGTACAGGGGGCGAAGGCAGATACGCAGTATTTT
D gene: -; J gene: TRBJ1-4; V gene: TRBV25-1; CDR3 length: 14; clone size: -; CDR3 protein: CASSESGGVEKLFF; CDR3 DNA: TGTGCCAGCAGTGAATCAGGAGGGGTCGAAAAACTGTTTTTT
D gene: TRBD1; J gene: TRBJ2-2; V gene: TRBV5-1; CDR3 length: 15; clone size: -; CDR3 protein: CASSPQGANTGELFF; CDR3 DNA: TGCGCCAGCAGCCCCCAGGGGGCGAACACCGGGGAGCTGTTTTTT
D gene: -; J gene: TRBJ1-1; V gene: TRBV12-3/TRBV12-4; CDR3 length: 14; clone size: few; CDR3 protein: CASSGQVMNTEAFF; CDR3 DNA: TGTGCCAGCAGCGGTCAGGTCATGAACACTGAAGCTTTCTTT
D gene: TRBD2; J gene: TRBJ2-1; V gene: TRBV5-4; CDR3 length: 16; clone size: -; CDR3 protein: CASSSGGGASYNEQFF; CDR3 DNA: TGTGCCAGCAGCAGCGGCGGGGGGGCCTCCTACAATGAGCAGTTCTTC
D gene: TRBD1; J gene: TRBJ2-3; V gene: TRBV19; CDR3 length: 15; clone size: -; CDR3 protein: CASSPGQGASDTQYF; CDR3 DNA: TGTGCCAGTAGCCCGGGACAGGGGGCATCAGATACGCAGTATTTT
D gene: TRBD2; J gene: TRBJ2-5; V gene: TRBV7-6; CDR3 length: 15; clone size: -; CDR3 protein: CASSLGGTSVETQYF; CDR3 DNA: TGTGCCAGCAGCCTAGGGGGGACTAGCGTCGAGACCCAGTACTTC
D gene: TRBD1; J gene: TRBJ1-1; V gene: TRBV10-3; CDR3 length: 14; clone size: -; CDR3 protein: CAITRTGENTEAFF; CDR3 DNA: TGTGCCATCACCCGGACAGGGGAAAACACTGAAGCTTTCTTT
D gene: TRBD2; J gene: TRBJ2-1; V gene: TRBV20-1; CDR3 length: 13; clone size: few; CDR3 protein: CSARVAGGNEQFF; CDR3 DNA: TGCAGTGCTAGAGTGGCGGGGGGCAATGAGCAGTTCTTC
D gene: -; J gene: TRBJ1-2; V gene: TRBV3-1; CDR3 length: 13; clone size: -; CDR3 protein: CASSPRQTLGYTF; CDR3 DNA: TGTGCCAGCAGCCCCCGTCAAACCCTTGGCTACACCTTC
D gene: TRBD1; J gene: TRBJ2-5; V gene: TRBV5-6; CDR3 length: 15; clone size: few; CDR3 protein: CASSLAAGGVETQYF; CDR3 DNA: TGTGCCAGCAGCTTGGCGGCAGGGGGCGTGGAGACCCAGTACTTC
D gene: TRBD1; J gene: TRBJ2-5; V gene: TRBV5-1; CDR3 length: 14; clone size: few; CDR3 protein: CASSLEGAGETQYF; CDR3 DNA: TGCGCCAGCAGCTTGGAGGGGGCCGGAGAGACCCAGTACTTC
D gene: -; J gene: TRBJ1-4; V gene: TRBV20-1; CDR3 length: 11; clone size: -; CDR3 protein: CSATPNEKLFF; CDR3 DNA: TGCAGTGCTACTCCTAATGAAAAACTGTTTTTT
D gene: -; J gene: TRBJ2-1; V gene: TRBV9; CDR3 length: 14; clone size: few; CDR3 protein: CASSVGLSYNEQFF; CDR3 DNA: TGTGCCAGCAGCGTGGGCTTATCCTACAATGAGCAGTTCTTC
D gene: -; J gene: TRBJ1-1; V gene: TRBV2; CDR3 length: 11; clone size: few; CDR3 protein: CASTRGLEAFF; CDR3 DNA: TGTGCCAGCACCAGGGGTTTAGAAGCTTTCTTT
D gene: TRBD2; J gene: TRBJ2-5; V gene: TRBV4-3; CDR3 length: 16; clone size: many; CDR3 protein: CASSQGSGGHQETQYF; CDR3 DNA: TGCGCCAGCAGCCAAGGTAGCGGGGGTCACCAAGAGACCCAGTACTTC
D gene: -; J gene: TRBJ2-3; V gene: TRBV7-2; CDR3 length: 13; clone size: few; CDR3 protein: CASSRQDAVTQYF; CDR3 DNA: TGTGCCAGCAGCCGACAGGACGCAGTCACGCAGTATTTT
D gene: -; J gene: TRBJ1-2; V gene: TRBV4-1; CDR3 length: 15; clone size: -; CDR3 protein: CASSQDVGGTGGYTF; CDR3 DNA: TGCGCCAGCAGCCAAGACGTCGGGGGCACTGGGGGCTACACCTTC
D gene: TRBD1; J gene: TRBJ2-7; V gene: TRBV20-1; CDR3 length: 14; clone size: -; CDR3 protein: CSARLQGESYEQYF; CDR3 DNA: TGCAGTGCTAGACTCCAGGGGGAATCCTACGAGCAGTACTTC
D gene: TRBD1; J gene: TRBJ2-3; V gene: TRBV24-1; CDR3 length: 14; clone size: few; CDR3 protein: CATAGQGRTDTQYF; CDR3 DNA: TGTGCCACCGCCGGACAGGGGCGCACAGATACGCAGTATTTT
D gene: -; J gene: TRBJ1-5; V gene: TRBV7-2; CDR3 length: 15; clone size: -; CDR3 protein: CASSLGGQNAQPQHF; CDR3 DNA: TGTGCCAGCAGCTTAGGAGGACAGAACGCCCAGCCCCAGCATTTT
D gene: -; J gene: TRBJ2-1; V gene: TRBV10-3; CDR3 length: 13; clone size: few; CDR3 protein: CAISEVPDAAQFF; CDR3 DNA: TGTGCCATCAGTGAGGTCCCAGATGCAGCACAGTTCTTC
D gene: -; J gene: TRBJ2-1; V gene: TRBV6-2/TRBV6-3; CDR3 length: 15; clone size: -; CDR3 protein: CASIPVGGRGNEQFF; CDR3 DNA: TGTGCCAGCATCCCAGTCGGGGGGCGCGGCAATGAGCAGTTCTTC